The rows below give T cell receptor beta chains drawn from one sample of a study of T cell repertoires in cytomegalovirus infection. TCRdb passed the reads through MiXCR, listing each CDR3 protein once. The sample yields 200,000 to 300,000 distinct CDR3 sequences, approximately 8.3% seen once. The sequencing sample was made of PBMCs. Receptors were obtained from a human donor in good health (CMV status not recorded). Some clones in this sample may be carry-over from other donors' samples. The conserved cysteine and the conserved F or W are not part of the CDR3 here. The order of the fields is J gene, V gene, CDR3 protein.

>TRBJ1-6|TRBV12-3/TRBV12-4
ASSQGSPLH
>TRBJ2-3|TRBV7-2
ASSISGVSTDTQY
>TRBJ2-1|TRBV7-2
ASRLAGSSSYNEQF
>TRBJ1-5|TRBV6-2/TRBV6-3
ASSYSGGVRLQPQH
>TRBJ1-2|TRBV28
ASSLGGFGYT
>TRBJ2-1|TRBV20-1
SARDKASVL
>TRBJ2-2|TRBV12-3/TRBV12-4
ASMGTGLAGGELF
>TRBJ2-1|TRBV5-1
ASTRDRGVDEQF
>TRBJ1-5|TRBV20-1
SAVDRAPNQPQH
>TRBJ2-7|TRBV7-2
ASSLTGPSDQY
>TRBJ2-5|TRBV7-2
ASSLMRGGETQY
>TRBJ1-1|TRBV29-1
SVEGRVGRAEAF
>TRBJ2-1|TRBV6-2/TRBV6-3
ASDGLGGHHNEQF
>TRBJ2-1|TRBV6-2/TRBV6-3
ASSYSMVEASTYNEQF
>TRBJ1-2|TRBV11-2
ASSSPPEGQGYT
>TRBJ1-2|TRBV20-1
SARETPVGGYT
>TRBJ1-2|TRBV20-1
SADSRAGYGYT
>TRBJ2-5|TRBV7-2
ASSLAGTGQETQY
>TRBJ2-1|TRBV29-1
SVEPDSWDNEQF
>TRBJ2-1|TRBV7-2
ASSPGTSNEQF
>TRBJ1-6|TRBV7-3
ASSSTSNSPLH
>TRBJ1-1|TRBV28
ASSLGQPYPEAF
>TRBJ2-1|TRBV14
ASSQGSNNEQF
>TRBJ2-1|TRBV6-2/TRBV6-3
ASSYSGLAGDTRQF
>TRBJ1-1|TRBV5-6
ASSLAGQMNTEAF
>TRBJ2-3|TRBV7-2
ASSLPRGKSTDTQY
>TRBJ1-5|TRBV28
ASSTMAGIQPQH
>TRBJ2-3|TRBV24-1
ATSDAGGTTDTQY
>TRBJ1-5|TRBV29-1
SVRTGSNQPQH
>TRBJ2-3|TRBV19
ASSIARTGGPDTQY
>TRBJ2-1|TRBV12-3/TRBV12-4
ASSKQGAVTYNEQF
>TRBJ2-7|TRBV30
AWSVSLADLSYEQY
>TRBJ2-7|TRBV7-2
ASSSLYGGGGQVGGEQY
>TRBJ2-5|TRBV7-6
ASSDRGLKTQY
>TRBJ1-3|TRBV5-1
ASSLGPGGSGNTIY
>TRBJ2-7|TRBV7-2
ASSAGQGIPYEQY
>TRBJ2-7|TRBV11-2
ASSLIGAWYEQY
>TRBJ2-5|TRBV7-2
ASSPDRGETQY
>TRBJ1-1|TRBV7-3
ASSQSHQGRDTEAF
>TRBJ1-5|TRBV19
ASTPQGKGGPQH
>TRBJ2-7|TRBV20-1
SASWGPTYEQY
>TRBJ1-5|TRBV18
ASSLQGSASNQPQH
>TRBJ2-7|TRBV6-2/TRBV6-3
ASRDTREQY
>TRBJ1-1|TRBV28
ASITFREAF
>TRBJ1-1|TRBV7-2
ASSLWGSGVNTEAF
>TRBJ1-2|TRBV7-2
ASSFSYYGYT
>TRBJ1-1|TRBV6-2/TRBV6-3
ASSPLGPNTEAF
>TRBJ1-1|TRBV7-8
ASSLGAGGVTEAF